This passage covers 26 T cell receptor beta chains from one sample sequenced in a study of T cells after yellow fever vaccination. TCRdb re-derived calls from the 5' RACE reads in MiXCR, one entry per CDR3 protein. Here the sample spans 310,000 or so distinct CDR3 sequences, around 4% being singletons. This material consisted of PBMCs, taken on the day of the yellow fever booster vaccination. These receptors were collected from a man aged 18 to 30 who received the YFV17D yellow fever vaccine.

This clonotype was found many times. J is TRBJ2-4 and V is TRBV5-4; possibly TRBD2 for D (6 bases). V was pared by 3 bases and J by 7 bases, with 14 bases between. Germline V gene sequence: CDR1 SGHNT, CDR2 YYREEE (reference sequence). This CDR3 has 14 residues. The CDR3 protein is CASSSGGRDNIQYF. CDR3 coding DNA: TGTGCCAGCAGCTCCGGGGGTAGAGACAACATTCAGTACTTC. The whole variable domain, remainder taken from reference TRBV5-4 and TRBJ2-4, is ETGVTQSPTHLIKTRGQQVTLRCSSQSGHNTVSWYQQALGQGPQFIFQYYREEENGRGNFPPRFSGLQFPNYSSELNVNALELDDSALYLCASSSGGRDNIQYFGAGTRLSVL.

Many counts were recorded for this clonotype. The CDR3 protein is CASSRLAGYLTDTQYF. CDR3 sequence (DNA): TGTGCCAGCAGCAGACTAGCGGGGTATCTCACAGATACGCAGTATTTT. This chain connects TRBV7-8 to TRBJ2-3; 11 positions agree with TRBD2. The CDR3 runs 16 residues. The V gene's germline CDR1 is SGHVS and CDR2 FQNEAQ. V lost 5 bases, J lost 2 bases, and 6 bases stayed unmatched.

The CDR3 DNA follows: TGCAGCGTTCGTATTACTAGCACAGATACGCAGTATTTT. Translation: CSVRITSTDTQYF. The chain joins TRBV29-1 to TRBJ2-3; D gene unclear. The CDR3 is 13 amino acids. Trimming removed 5 bases from V and 0 bases from J, with 9 bases in between. Germline V lookup: CDR1 SQVTM, CDR2 ANQGSEA.

This clonotype showed up many times. This chain uses TRBV4-1 with TRBJ2-5; 7 nucleotides line up with TRBD1. The CDR3 sequence is 15 residues long. V trimming: 4 bases; J trimming: 5 bases; junction bases outside the gene matches: 10. CDR1 is MGHRA and CDR2 is YSYEKL in the germline V gene. DNA of the CDR3: TGCGCCAGCAGCCGATACGGGACAGACGGGGAGACCCAGTACTTC. Translating gives CASSRYGTDGETQYF.

Many counts were recorded for this clonotype. This chain joins TRBV6-2 or TRBV6-3 and TRBJ2-4, with D perhaps matching TRBD1 or TRBD2 (5 bases each). The ends were cut back, 5 bases at V and 9 bases at J, with 11 bases in the middle. Germline CDR1 is MNHEY and CDR2 is SVGEGT. The CDR3 sequence is 12 residues long. As DNA, the CDR3 is TGTGCCAGCAGTCCGGGGCTCGCCATTCAGTACTTC. Translated: CASSPGLAIQYF.

This clonotype was seen many times. The CDR3 reads CASSQDGTGGPYNEQFF. In DNA form, the CDR3 reads TGCGCCAGCAGCCAAGACGGGACGGGGGGGCCGTACAATGAGCAGTTCTTC. This chain uses TRBV4-3 with TRBJ2-1; TRBD2 matches at 8 bases. The CDR3 contains 17 residues. Trimming removed 0 bases from V and 4 bases from J; junction bases left unmatched: 8. Germline V CDR1 and CDR2: LGHNA, YSLEER.

This clonotype was recorded at least ten times. This rearrangement joins TRBV6-5 to TRBJ1-1; TRBD1 matches 7 bases. In germline, CDR1 is MNHEY, CDR2 SVGAGI. V lost 0 bases, J lost 1 base, and 5 bases stayed unmatched. The length of the CDR3 is 16 residues. CDR3 sequence: CASSYSSTGENTEAFF. DNA for the CDR3: TGTGCCAGCAGTTACTCGAGTACAGGGGAGAACACTGAAGCTTTCTTT.

This clonotype turned up a few times. The J gene is TRBJ2-3, the V gene TRBV12-3 or TRBV12-4, with 7 bases aligning to TRBD2. Trimming took 6 bases from V and 4 from J; bases not matched to a gene: 10. The CDR3 contains 15 residues. This CDR3 is CASSRPWEGADTQYF. The DNA for the CDR3 is TGTGCCAGCAGCCGTCCTTGGGAGGGAGCAGATACGCAGTATTTT.

This chain links TRBV7-9 with TRBJ1-3; D unresolved. The CDR3 totals 13 residues. V lost 1 base, J lost 6 bases, and 7 bases lay in between. CDR1 and CDR2 (germline): SEHNR, FQNEAQ (reference sequence). The CDR3 region is CASSLEIENTIYF. In DNA, the CDR3 is TGTGCCAGCAGCTTAGAAATCGAAAACACCATATATTTT.

This clonotype has ten or more counts. This rearrangement joins TRBV11-2 to TRBJ2-1; the D is unclear. This CDR3 contains 12 residues. Deletions cut 0 bases from V and 7 bases from J, with 4 bases between. Germline loops: CDR1 SGHAT, CDR2 FQNNGV. The CDR3 DNA follows: TGTGCCAGCAGCTTAGATCCGAATGAGCAGTTCTTC. Translating it yields CASSLDPNEQFF.

The rearrangement uses TRBV27 and TRBJ2-1, with 12 bases that match TRBD2. V trimming: 1 base; J trimming: 10 bases; junction bases outside the gene matches: 14. The germline V gene has CDR1 MNHEY and CDR2 SMNVEV (reference sequence). The CDR3 totals 18 residues. CDR3 nucleotides: TGTGCCAGCAGTTTATTGACTAGCGGGGGCCCCTCGTCCGAGGAGCAGTTCTTC. Its translation: CASSLLTSGGPSSEEQFF.

V usage is TRBV4-2 and J usage is TRBJ2-7; 9 nucleotides line up with TRBD2. Per the germline V gene, CDR1 is LGHNA and CDR2 is YNFKEQ. V lost 4 bases, J lost 1 base, and 11 bases stayed unmatched. This CDR3 has 17 residues. The DNA of the CDR3 is TGTGCCAGCAGCCCCGGGTCCGGGACTAGCAGGTCCTACGAGCAGTACTTC. Its protein is CASSPGSGTSRSYEQYF.

The chain uses TRBV30 and TRBJ1-2; unclear D gene. Germline loops: CDR1 GTSNPN, CDR2 SVGIG (reference sequence). The CDR3 is made up of 11 amino acids. V was pared by 6 bases and J by 0 bases, with 5 bases between. The CDR3, as DNA: TGTGCCTGTACAGCTAACTATGGCTACACCTTC. The encoded protein is CACTANYGYTF.

This clonotype came up many times. This sequence joins TRBV2 and TRBJ2-7; D unresolved. CDR1 is SNHLY, CDR2 FYNNEI, per germline. The CDR3 sequence is 11 residues long. V was shortened by 6 bases and J by 3 bases, with 6 bases between the two germline ends. The CDR3 DNA reads TGTGCCAGCAGAGTCGGCTACGAGCAGTACTTC. Residues: CASRVGYEQYF.

This clonotype was observed many times. V gene TRBV4-1 combines with J gene TRBJ2-7, with unresolved D. The V and J ends lost 0 bases and 4 bases respectively, with 7 bases between them. Germline-derived CDR1 and CDR2 are MGHRA and YSYEKL. The CDR3 is 13 residues long. CDR3 sequence reads: CASSQESSYEQYV. In nucleotides, the CDR3 is TGCGCCAGCAGCCAAGAGTCCAGTTACGAGCAGTACGTC.

Here the CDR3 reads CASRLGHARISPLHF. The CDR3 nucleotides are TGTGCCAGCAGGCTTGGACACGCAAGGATTTCACCCCTCCACTTT. The V gene is TRBV6-5, the J gene TRBJ1-6; tentative D call: TRBD1 (5 bases). The V and J ends lost 6 bases and 9 bases respectively, with 18 bases between them. The CDR3 is 15 residues long. CDR1 is MNHEY, CDR2 SVGAGI, per germline.

This chain joins TRBV7-9 and TRBJ2-6, with D possibly being TRBD2 (6 bases). V gave up 2 bases and J gave up 0 bases, with 14 bases separating them. This CDR3 region has 18 residues. Germline V gene data show CDR1 as SEHNR and CDR2 as FQNEAQ (reference sequence). The CDR3 region has the DNA TGTGCCAGCAGCTTAAACGGGGGATTCTACTCTGGGGCCAACGTCCTGACTTTC. Translation: CASSLNGGFYSGANVLTF.

This clonotype was observed at least ten times. This chain connects TRBV12-3 or TRBV12-4 to TRBJ1-5; D is undetermined. The V gene lost 3 bases and the J gene lost 2 bases, with 5 bases spanning the gap. The CDR3 covers 13 residues. The CDR3 nucleotides read TGTGCCAGCAGTTTGGCGGGCAATCAGCCCCAGCATTTT. This encodes CASSLAGNQPQHF.

Many counts were recorded for this clonotype. The chain's CDR3 is CASSHYRFSSGNTIYF. The CDR3 DNA follows: TGTGCCAGCAGCCATTACAGGTTCTCTTCTGGAAACACCATATATTTT. The chain couples TRBV7-9 to TRBJ1-3; D possibly corresponds to TRBD1 (5 bases). Trimming cost V 5 bases and J 1 base, with 15 bases left between them. The CDR3 has 16 residues. Germline V CDR1 and CDR2: SEHNR, FQNEAQ (reference sequence).

In its sample, this clonotype was seen a few times. This sequence joins TRBV4-3 and TRBJ2-3; 11 bases match TRBD2. Germline loops: CDR1 LGHNA, CDR2 YSLEER. J was trimmed by 4 bases and V by 4 bases; bases with no gene match: 10. The CDR3 extends over 17 amino acids. The CDR3 bases are TGCGCCAGCAGCCGCGGAGTAGCGGGGGGGCCCCCAGATACGCAGTATTTT. Protein sequence: CASSRGVAGGPPDTQYF.

In this sample, this clonotype turned up many times. The chain links TRBV28 to TRBJ1-2; possibly TRBD1 for D (6 bases). Trimming removed 8 bases at V and 4 bases at J, with 11 bases between. The CDR3 spans 12 residues. Per germline, CDR1 MDHEN and CDR2 SYDVKM. In nucleotides, the CDR3 is TGTGCCAGCGGACAGCTGAGCTATGGCTACACCTTC. It encodes CASGQLSYGYTF.

This clonotype was detected only a few times. This sequence joins TRBV7-8 and TRBJ1-5; 11 nucleotides line up with TRBD1. Per the germline V gene, CDR1 is SGHVS and CDR2 is FQNEAQ. The CDR3 consists of 13 residues. V was pared by 5 bases and J by 10 bases, with 4 bases of the junction left unmatched. The CDR3 bases are TGTGCCAGCAGCCCGGACAGGGGGCACCCCCAGCATTTT. This codes for CASSPDRGHPQHF.

This clonotype has at least ten counts. CDR3 loop: CASSLAAGLVSPLHF. For the CDR3, the DNA is TGTGCCAGCAGCTTGGCTGCAGGGTTGGTTTCACCCCTCCACTTT. The chain carries TRBV5-6 and TRBJ1-6; TRBD1 is a possible D gene (5 bases). Germline assignment: CDR1 SGHDT and CDR2 YYEEEE. V gave up 0 bases and J gave up 9 bases, with 13 bases separating them. The CDR3 contains 15 residues. Together with reference TRBV5-6 and TRBJ1-6, the CDR3 gives the full variable domain: DAGVTQSPTHLIKTRGQQVTLRCSPKSGHDTVSWYQQALGQGPQFIFQYYEEEERQRGNFPDRFSGHQFPNYSSELNVNALLLGDSALYLCASSLAAGLVSPLHFGNGTRLTVT.

This clonotype was counted ten times or more. The CDR3 is CASSVPKRTANTGELFF. Here the CDR3 DNA reads TGTGCCAGCAGCGTACCTAAACGGACAGCGAACACCGGGGAGCTGTTTTTT. V gene TRBV9 combines with J gene TRBJ2-2; D is possibly TRBD1 (6 bases). CDR1 is SGDLS and CDR2 is YYNGEE in the germline V gene. V was cut by 1 base and J by 0 bases, with 13 bases left in between. This CDR3 region has 17 residues.

This clonotype was recorded a few times. The J gene is TRBJ1-5, the V gene TRBV28; 9 positions agree with TRBD1. Germline CDR1 MDHEN, CDR2 SYDVKM. V lost 6 bases, J lost 6 bases, and 6 bases stayed unmatched. CDR3 size: 14 residues. Here the CDR3 DNA reads TGTGCCAGCAGCCGCGACAGGGGGACTCAGCCCCAGCATTTT. The encoded protein is CASSRDRGTQPQHF.

Ten or more counts support this clonotype. The genes are TRBV18 and TRBJ2-2; TRBD1 is a possible D gene (6 bases). Trimming took 1 base from V and 5 from J, leaving 14 bases between them. CDR1 and CDR2 (germline): KGHSH, LQKENI. The CDR3 runs to 16 residues. For the CDR3, the DNA is TGTGCCAGCTCACCACAGGGGGTTGTCCAAACCGGGGAGCTGTTTTTT. This gives the protein CASSPQGVVQTGELFF.